This T cell receptor beta chain was recorded in a study of T cell repertoires in cytomegalovirus infection. Study-wide context: Both recently identified HLA-C-restricted and well-studied HLA-B-restricted CMV epitopes were used in the study. Public TCR beta signatures were indicative of both CMV infection and a matching HLA type. Study-wide results and caveats: Summed public TCR beta family frequency identified CMV carriers bearing the relevant HLA. It was HLA-C-restricted CMV-specific TCR beta clonotypes that dominated the response ex vivo.

The CDR3 contains 12 residues. Germline lookup yields CDR1 KGHDR and CDR2 SFDVKD. With 2 bases removed from V and 4 bases from J, the gap between germline ends came to 2 bases. This clonotype was picked up many times. The target antigen is unknown. One entry per CDR3 protein, called by TCRdb with MiXCR from the reads. The data show about 890,000 distinct CDR3 sequences, with around 32% seen just once and over 11% held by the top ten. The V and J genes are TRBV24-1 and TRBJ2-1; D not certain. This specimen was cultured CD8+ T cells from PBMCs, taken from culture after CMV antigen stimulation. This clonotype originated in a human donor in good health (CMV status not recorded). Some clones in this sample may be carry-over from other donors' samples. The CDR3 region is CATSDSYNEQFF. CDR3 DNA: TGTGCCACCAGTGATTCTTACAATGAGCAGTTCTTC.